These T cell receptor beta chains were read from a single sample in a study of T cell responses to AZD1222 COVID-19 vaccine. Assay: immunoSEQ multiplex PCR; the TCRdb copy retains only in-frame clones and omits some. The sample comprises about 150,000 clones, about 91% of which are singletons, and roughly 16% rests with the top ten. The sequencing here drew on peripheral blood, taken on day 0 of AZD1222 vaccination. These receptors were obtained from an adult in good health. CDR3s include the opening cysteine and the closing phenylalanine or tryptophan. Fields, in order: J gene, CDR3 length, clone size, V gene, D gene, CDR3 protein, CDR3 DNA. D genes are given only for firm matches. The size of a clone is reported for some rows only, either as once, few or many, or as a class for expanded clones.

TRBJ2-1,17,.,TRBV27,TRBD1,CASSLQGDSLFYNEQFF,TGTGCCAGCAGTTTGCAAGGGGACAGCCTATTCTACAATGAGCAGTTCTTC
TRBJ2-5,14,.,TRBV7-7,TRBD2,CASSLAGGQETQYF,TGTGCTAGCAGTCTAGCGGGGGGGCAAGAGACCCAGTACTTC
TRBJ1-5,14,.,TRBV2,.,CASVEGTDNQPQHF,TGTGCCAGCGTCGAGGGAACGGACAATCAGCCCCAGCATTTT
TRBJ1-1,12,.,TRBV5-6,.,CASSLYNSEAFF,TGTGCCAGCAGCTTATACAATTCTGAAGCTTTCTTT
TRBJ2-1,14,.,TRBV5-1,TRBD1,CASSSGQAYNEQFF,TGCGCCAGCAGCTCGGGACAGGCCTACAATGAGCAGTTCTTC
TRBJ1-5,15,.,TRBV5-1,.,CASSLQGYGNQPQHF,TGCGCCAGCAGTTTGCAAGGATATGGCAATCAGCCCCAGCATTTT
TRBJ1-6,12,.,TRBV4-3,.,CASSHRNSPLHF,TGCGCCAGCAGCCATAGAAATTCACCCCTCCACTTT
TRBJ2-5,16,.,TRBV21-1,.,CASSTGTGTFQETQYF,TGTGCCAGCAGCACCGGGACAGGGACCTTCCAAGAGACCCAGTACTTC
TRBJ2-3,15,.,TRBV2,.,CASSEGALGTDTQYF,TGTGCCAGCAGTGAAGGGGCCTTGGGTACAGATACGCAGTATTTT
TRBJ1-6,15,.,TRBV5-1,.,CASRDSSNYNSPLHF,TGCGCCAGCAGGGACAGCTCAAACTATAATTCACCCCTCCACTTT
TRBJ1-2,13,.,TRBV5-4,.,CASSLAGRDGYTF,TGTGCCAGCAGCTTGGCGGGACGGGATGGCTACACCTTC
TRBJ1-4,13,once,TRBV2,.,CASRGLRNEKLFF,TGTGCCAGCAGAGGGCTTCGGAATGAAAAACTGTTTTTT
TRBJ1-6,15,.,TRBV7-2,.,CASSPLPRGNSPLHF,TGTGCCAGCAGCCCACTCCCCCGGGGAAATTCACCCCTCCACTTT
TRBJ1-1,13,.,TRBV7-3,.,CASSLQGYTEAFF,TGTGCCAGCAGCTTACAGGGGTACACTGAAGCTTTCTTT
TRBJ2-1,13,.,TRBV5-5,.,CASSDRQSLEQFF,TGTGCCAGCAGCGACAGACAGTCCCTTGAGCAGTTCTTC
TRBJ2-1,15,few,TRBV5-6,TRBD1,CASRTTGYKHNEQFF,TGTGCCAGCAGGACGACAGGGTATAAACACAATGAGCAGTTCTTC
TRBJ1-5,15,.,TRBV19,.,CASSSQATTRQPQHF,TGTGCCAGTAGTAGCCAGGCGACCACTAGGCAGCCCCAGCATTTT
TRBJ1-1,12,.,TRBV2,.,CASNRRGAEAFF,TGTGCCAGCAACAGGAGGGGAGCTGAAGCTTTCTTT
TRBJ1-3,16,.,TRBV25-1,.,CASSEFRAGRGNTIYF,TGTGCCAGCAGTGAATTTAGGGCAGGGCGGGGAAACACCATATATTTT
TRBJ1-5,18,once,TRBV2,.,CASSEKGGGSYSNQPQHF,TGTGCCAGCAGTGAAAAAGGTGGGGGAAGCTATAGCAATCAGCCCCAGCATTTT
TRBJ1-6,16,.,TRBV4-3,.,CASSQDNRVRVSPLHF,TGCGCCAGCAGCCAAGATAACAGGGTCCGGGTTTCACCCCTCCACTTT
TRBJ1-6,14,few,TRBV7-3,TRBD1,CASSQRGLASPLHF,TGTGCCAGCAGCCAGAGGGGGCTAGCTTCACCCCTCCACTTT
TRBJ1-1,13,.,TRBV4-1,TRBD1,CASSLQGVREAFF,TGCGCCAGCAGCTTACAGGGGGTCAGGGAAGCTTTCTTT
TRBJ2-3,15,.,TRBV7-3,.,CASSETLTSTDTQYF,TGTGCCAGCAGCGAAACCCTTACTAGCACAGATACGCAGTATTTT
TRBJ1-2,11,.,TRBV28,.,CASGIEGGYTF,TGTGCCAGCGGGATAGAGGGCGGCTACACCTTC
TRBJ1-4,15,once,TRBV5-4,TRBD1,CASSRQGWAREKLFF,TGTGCCAGCAGCAGACAGGGTTGGGCTAGGGAAAAACTGTTTTTT
TRBJ2-7,16,.,TRBV11-2,.,CASSYGTGELSYEQYF,TGTGCCAGCAGCTACGGGACGGGCGAACTCTCCTACGAGCAGTACTTC
TRBJ2-1,12,.,TRBV24-1,TRBD1,CATSRQGNEQFF,TGTGCCACCAGTAGACAGGGTAATGAGCAGTTCTTC
TRBJ2-3,14,.,TRBV7-2,.,CASSPGALTDTQYF,TGTGCCAGCAGCCCAGGGGCCCTCACAGATACGCAGTATTTT